This TCR beta chain was sequenced for a study of vaccination effects on CD4 cells after COVID-19. Method: immunoSEQ multiplex PCR; TCRdb's copy keeps in-frame clones and lacks some. Counted here are about 59,000 clones, around 82% occurring once; the ten biggest clones make up roughly 2%. There are 16 residues in the CDR3. Germline V gives CDR1 MDHEN, CDR2 SYDVKM. The V segment lost 3 bases and the J segment 4 bases; nucleotides outside the gene matches: 6. Before sequencing took place, the ViraFEST assay used viral peptide pools to expand antigen-specific CD4+ T cells. Subsequent to approximately 9 days of culture, CD4+ T cells were isolated. All study participants received two doses of BNT162b2 or mRNA-1273 vaccine. About this clone itself: As yet, its antigen is unknown.

The chain couples TRBV28 to TRBJ2-2; 9 nucleotides align to TRBD1. This receptor was taken from a human donor who received a COVID-19 vaccine. The sample in question was CD4+ T cells from PBMCs cultured with HCoV-OC43 spike peptides, obtained after COVID-19 vaccination. Subset denoted: HCoV-OC43 spike overlapping peptide pool stimulation. The CDR3 DNA reads as TGTGCCAGCAGTTTTTGGGGACAGGGCTTCACCGGGGAGCTGTTTTTT. It is translated as CASSFWGQGFTGELFF.